This TCR beta chain came from a study of T cells in Graves' hyperthyroidism and ophthalmopathy. Patients showing uncontrolled infection, other autoimmune disease, pregnancy or lactation were ineligible. The J segment lost 4 bases and the V segment lost 1 base, leaving 12 bases of the junction unmatched. Germline CDR1 SGHAT, CDR2 FQNNGV. The CDR3 sequence is 18 residues long. TCR beta CDR3 regions were amplified from RNA transcripts. The TCR CDR3 first-round RT-PCR relied on the HTBI primer set. A single record per CDR3 protein comes from TCRdb applying MiXCR to the multiplex PCR reads. The sample shows 90,000 to 120,000 distinct CDR3 sequences, about 17% of them seen only once. Ten or more counts support this clonotype.

Sequencing input: blood. The chain joins TRBV11-2 to TRBJ2-3, with 9 nucleotides matching TRBD2. The sequence was collected from a woman aged 45-59 years with Graves' hyperthyroidism. The CDR3 region has the DNA TGTGCCAGCAGCTTAGTGTGGGGATCGGCGGGAGGGCCAGATACGCAGTATTTT. Its translation: CASSLVWGSAGGPDTQYF.